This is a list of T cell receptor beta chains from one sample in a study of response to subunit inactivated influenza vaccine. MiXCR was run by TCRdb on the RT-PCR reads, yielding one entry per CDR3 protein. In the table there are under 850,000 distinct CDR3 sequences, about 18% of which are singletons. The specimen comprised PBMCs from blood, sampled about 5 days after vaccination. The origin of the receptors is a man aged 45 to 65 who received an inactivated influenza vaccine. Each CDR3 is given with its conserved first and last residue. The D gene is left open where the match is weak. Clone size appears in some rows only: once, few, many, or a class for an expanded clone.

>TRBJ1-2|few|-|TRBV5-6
CASSSGGSGYTF
TGTGCCAGCAGCTCCGGGGGTAGTGGCTACACCTTC
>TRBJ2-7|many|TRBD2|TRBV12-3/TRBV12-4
CASSPSGSSYEQYF
TGTGCCAGCAGCCCTAGCGGGAGCTCCTACGAGCAGTACTTC
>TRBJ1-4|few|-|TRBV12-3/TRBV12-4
CASSLGDTGEKLFF
TGTGCCAGCAGTCTAGGTGACACGGGTGAAAAACTGTTTTTT
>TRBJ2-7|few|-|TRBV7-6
CASSLRPGGSEQYF
TGTGCCAGCAGCTTAAGGCCAGGAGGAAGCGAGCAGTACTTC
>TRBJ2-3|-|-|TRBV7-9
CASSPHLGRTDTQYF
TGTGCCAGCAGCCCCCACCTCGGACGGACAGATACGCAGTATTTT
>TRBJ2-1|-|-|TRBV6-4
CASRYRATQFF
TGTGCCAGCAGATACAGGGCTACACAGTTCTTC
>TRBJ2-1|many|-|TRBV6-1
CASSEGGGFEQFF
TGTGCCAGCAGTGAAGGGGGGGGCTTTGAGCAGTTCTTC
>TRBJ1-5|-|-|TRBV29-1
CSVEATLPGVSNQPQHF
TGCAGCGTTGAAGCCACCCTGCCAGGAGTTAGCAATCAGCCCCAGCATTTT
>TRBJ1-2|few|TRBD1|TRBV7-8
CASSWRDSPGAGYTF
TGTGCCAGCAGCTGGAGGGACAGCCCGGGAGCAGGCTACACCTTC
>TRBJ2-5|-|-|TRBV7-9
CASSFRWAETQYF
TGTGCCAGCAGCTTTCGTTGGGCAGAGACCCAGTACTTC
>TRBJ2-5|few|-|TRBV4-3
CASSQDLGTQETQYF
TGTGCCAGCAGCCAAGATCTGGGAACCCAAGAGACCCAGTACTTC
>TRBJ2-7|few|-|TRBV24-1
CATSDSGQPYEQYF
TGTGCCACCAGTGATTCGGGACAACCCTACGAGCAGTACTTC
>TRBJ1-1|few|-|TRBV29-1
CSVVGAGSNTEAFF
TGCAGCGTTGTAGGGGCAGGGTCCAACACTGAAGCTTTCTTT
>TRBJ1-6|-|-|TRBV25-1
CASSESNGWASPLHF
TGTGCCAGCAGTGAATCTAACGGATGGGCCTCACCCCTCCACTTT
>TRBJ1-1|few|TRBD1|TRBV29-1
CSVEARTGGTEAFF
TGCAGCGTTGAAGCCAGGACAGGGGGTACTGAAGCTTTCTTT
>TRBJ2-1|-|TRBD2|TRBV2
CASSQLAGAAEQFF
TGTGCCAGCAGTCAACTAGCGGGAGCGGCTGAGCAGTTCTTC
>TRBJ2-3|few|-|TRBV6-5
CASSYSSLSLNTQYF
TGTGCCAGCAGTTACTCGAGTCTTAGCCTGAATACGCAGTATTTT
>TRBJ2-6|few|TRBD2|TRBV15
CATGLAGSGANVLTF
TGTGCCACGGGACTAGCGGGCTCTGGGGCCAACGTCCTGACTTTC
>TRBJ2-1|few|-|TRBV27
CATTRDSGTRGFNEQFF
TGTGCCACGACTCGGGACAGCGGGACTCGGGGGTTCAATGAGCAGTTCTTC
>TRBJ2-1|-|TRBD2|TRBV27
CASLGLAGTYNEQFF
TGTGCCAGCCTAGGACTAGCGGGAACCTACAATGAGCAGTTCTTC
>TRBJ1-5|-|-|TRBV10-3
CAIGPPGNQPQHF
TGTGCCATCGGCCCACCGGGCAATCAGCCCCAGCATTTT
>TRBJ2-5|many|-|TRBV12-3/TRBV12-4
CASSNTGSETQYF
TGTGCCAGCAGTAACACAGGGTCCGAGACCCAGTACTTC